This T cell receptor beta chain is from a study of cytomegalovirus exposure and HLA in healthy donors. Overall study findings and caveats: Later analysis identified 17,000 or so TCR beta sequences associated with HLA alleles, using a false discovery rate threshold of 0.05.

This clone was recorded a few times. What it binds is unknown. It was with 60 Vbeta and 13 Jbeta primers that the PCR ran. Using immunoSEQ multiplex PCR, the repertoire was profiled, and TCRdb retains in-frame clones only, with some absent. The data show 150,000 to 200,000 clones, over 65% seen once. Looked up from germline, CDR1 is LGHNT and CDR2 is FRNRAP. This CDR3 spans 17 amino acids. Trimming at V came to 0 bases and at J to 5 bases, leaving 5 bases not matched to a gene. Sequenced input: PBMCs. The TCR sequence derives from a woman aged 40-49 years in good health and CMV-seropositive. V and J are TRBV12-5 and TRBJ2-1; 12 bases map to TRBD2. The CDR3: CASGLVLGLAGHNEQFF. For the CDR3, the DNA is TGTGCTAGTGGTTTGGTCCTCGGACTAGCGGGGCACAATGAGCAGTTCTTC.